Below, 13 T cell receptor beta chains from the same sample are listed, as sequenced in a study of T-cell reconstitution after alpha-beta-depleted transplantation in children. Unique molecular identifiers were used to barcode this TCRbeta library. In TCRdb, the PCR reads were re-called with MiXCR into one record per CDR3 protein. The sample shows around 360,000 distinct CDR3 sequences, approximately 10% of them seen only once. Source: PBMCs from the stem cell graft donor, taken from the stem cell graft. The receptors originated from a human donor who donated a stem cell graft to a child with acute lymphoblastic leukemia.

The chain recombines TRBV20-1 with TRBJ2-5; D might be TRBD1 (6 bases). Trimming stripped 5 bases from V and 1 base from J, with 14 bases between. The CDR3 covers 14 residues. Looked up from germline, CDR1 is DFQATT and CDR2 is SNEGSKA (reference sequence). Here the CDR3 reads CSAEGQDSQETQYF. The CDR3 bases are TGCAGTGCTGAGGGGCAGGACAGCCAAGAGACCCAGTACTTC.

This clonotype came up a few times. The chain is built from TRBV5-1 and TRBJ2-1; 9 bases align to TRBD2. The CDR3 runs 16 residues. Trimming cost V 3 bases and J 3 bases; bases outside gene matches: 7. CDR1 and CDR2 (germline): SGHRS, YFSETQ. The CDR3 loop reads CASSWDLAGIYNEQFF. The CDR3 DNA sequence: TGCGCCAGCAGCTGGGATCTAGCGGGAATCTACAATGAGCAGTTCTTC. Full variable domain (outside the CDR3, taken from reference TRBV5-1 and TRBJ2-1): KAGVTQTPRYLIKTRGQQVTLSCSPISGHRSVSWYQQTPGQGLQFLFEYFSETQRNKGNFPGRFSGRQFSNSRSEMNVSTLELGDSALYLCASSWDLAGIYNEQFFGPGTRLTVL.

This clonotype was counted ten times or more. The V and J genes are TRBV6-1 and TRBJ2-3; 12 bases fit TRBD2. Germline assignment: CDR1 MNHNS and CDR2 SASEGT. This CDR3 spans 15 amino acids. V shed 5 bases, J shed 5 bases, and the junction held 5 bases outside the gene matches. CDR3: CASSTLAGGGDTQYF. In DNA, the CDR3 is TGTGCCAGCAGTACCCTAGCGGGAGGGGGAGATACGCAGTATTTT.

The V call is TRBV5-1, the J call TRBJ2-3; 7 bases are shared with TRBD1. This CDR3 spans 14 amino acids. With V trimmed by 2 bases and J by 3 bases, 3 bases remained unmatched. From germline, CDR1 is SGHRS and CDR2 YFSETQ. The CDR3 is CASSFGTDTDTQYF. CDR3 nucleotides: TGCGCCAGCAGCTTCGGGACAGATACAGATACGCAGTATTTT.

This chain joins TRBV12-3 or TRBV12-4 and TRBJ2-5, with 10 bases that match TRBD2. This CDR3 has 16 residues. V lost 5 bases to trimming and J lost 4 bases; unmatched junction nucleotides: 10. For the CDR3, the DNA is TGTGCCAGCAGTCCCGTAGCGGGAGGAACCGGAGAGACCCAGTACTTC. Residues: CASSPVAGGTGETQYF.

This clonotype appeared many times. The rearrangement uses TRBV4-2 and TRBJ2-4, with a tentative D call TRBD1 (6 bases). Looked up from germline, CDR1 is LGHNA and CDR2 is YNFKEQ. The CDR3 consists of 14 residues. Trimming stripped 0 bases from V and 7 bases from J, with 10 bases between. DNA for the CDR3: TGTGCCAGCAGCCAAGATGGGACATCCAACATTCAGTACTTC. Residues: CASSQDGTSNIQYF.

V usage is TRBV3-1 and J usage is TRBJ2-3; TRBD2 matches 15 bases. Germline V gene lookup returns CDR1 LGHDT and CDR2 YNNKEL (reference sequence). The CDR3 loop spans 19 amino acids. Germline trimming cut 7 bases from V and 0 bases from J; bases unmatched to any gene: 11. CDR3 protein: CASITPGLAGGNSTDTQYF. The CDR3 DNA reads as TGTGCCAGCATCACACCGGGACTAGCGGGAGGCAACAGCACAGATACGCAGTATTTT.

In its sample, this clonotype was seen many times. The genes are TRBV20-1 and TRBJ2-5; the D gene is possibly TRBD1 (6 bases). Trimming shortened V by 3 bases and J by 5 bases, and 16 bases separated the two germline ends. The CDR3 loop spans 14 amino acids. Germline V gene data show CDR1 as DFQATT and CDR2 as SNEGSKA (reference sequence). This CDR3 reads CSARGNREMETQYF. DNA for the CDR3: TGCAGTGCTAGGGGGAACAGGGAAATGGAGACCCAGTACTTC.

The rearrangement joins TRBV18 to TRBJ2-7; no firm D call. CDR3 size: 15 residues. Germline V gene sequence: CDR1 KGHSH, CDR2 LQKENI. Trimming shortened V by 2 bases and J by 5 bases, and 16 bases separated the two germline ends. The CDR3 here is CASSPIRGASHEQYF. CDR3 coding DNA: TGTGCCAGCTCACCAATTCGCGGTGCCTCTCACGAGCAGTACTTC. Together with reference TRBV18 and TRBJ2-7, the CDR3 gives the full variable domain: NAGVMQNPRHLVRRRGQEARLRCSPMKGHSHVYWYRQLPEEGLKFMVYLQKENIIDESGMPKERFSAEFPKEGPSILRIQQVVRGDSAAYFCASSPIRGASHEQYFGPGTRLTVT.

The chain links TRBV4-2 to TRBJ1-1, with no clear D. The germline CDR1 and CDR2 sequences are LGHNA and YNFKEQ. V lost 1 base to trimming and J lost 1 base, with 7 bases between them. This CDR3 is built from 14 residues. DNA for the CDR3: TGTGCCAGCAGCCAAGGGCAGGAGAACACTGAAGCTTTCTTT. Amino acid sequence: CASSQGQENTEAFF.

This clonotype has just a few counts. The V gene is TRBV13, the J gene TRBJ2-5, with D possibly TRBD2 on 6 matching bases. Germline V lookup: CDR1 PRHDT, CDR2 FYEKMQ (reference sequence). Trimming removed 3 bases from V and 5 bases from J, with 13 bases in between. The CDR3 consists of 14 residues. The CDR3 spells CASSLWGEEETQYF. Written as DNA, the CDR3 is TGTGCCAGCAGCTTGTGGGGGGAGGAGGAGACCCAGTACTTC.

The chain combines TRBV25-1 with TRBJ2-2, with 8 bases matching TRBD1. Germline CDR1 reads MGHDK; CDR2 reads SYGVNS. The CDR3 consists of 14 residues. Trimming at V came to 6 bases and at J to 8 bases, leaving 8 bases not matched to a gene. The CDR3 here is CASRSQGAGGELFF. CDR3 DNA: TGTGCCAGCAGGTCGCAGGGGGCTGGTGGGGAGCTGTTTTTT. Filled out from reference TRBV25-1 and TRBJ2-2, the complete variable domain reads EADIYQTPRYLVIGTGKKITLECSQTMGHDKMYWYQQDPGMELHLIHYSYGVNSTEKGDLSSESTVSRIRTEHFPLTLESARPSHTSQYLCASRSQGAGGELFFGEGSRLTVL.

The rearrangement links TRBV7-8 to TRBJ2-6; D ambiguous. Trimming took 0 bases from V and 2 from J, leaving 11 bases between them. The CDR3 extends over 17 amino acids. CDR1 is SGHVS, CDR2 FQNEAQ, per germline. CDR3 in amino acids: CASSLAYVGAGANVLTF. In DNA, the CDR3 is TGTGCCAGCAGCTTAGCCTATGTTGGGGCTGGGGCCAACGTCCTGACTTTC.